These T cell receptor beta chains were read from a single sample in a study of T cells expressing NK-cell markers. Each CDR3 protein gets one entry in TCRdb, which reprocessed the 5' RACE reads and gives no DNA. With hundreds of thousands of distinct CDR3 sequences in the sample, the ten largest clones hold roughly 3.4%. Input material: blood T cells: a sorted CD56 or NKG2C T cell subset, CD4+ or CD8+ T cells, or bulk PBMC T cells (not recorded which). These receptors all stem from a man in his late teens or twenties in good health. CDR3s include the opening cysteine and the closing phenylalanine or tryptophan. Fields, in order: J gene, V gene, CDR3 protein.

TRBJ1-1 | TRBV12-3/TRBV12-4 | CASSLEGHLNTEAFF
TRBJ2-3 | TRBV12-3/TRBV12-4 | CASSPPSGAETDTQYF
TRBJ2-1 | TRBV2 | CASSERDRAYNEQFF
TRBJ2-1 | TRBV4-2 | CASSRLAGAYNEQFF
TRBJ2-3 | TRBV12-3/TRBV12-4 | CASSPKAGPDTDTQYF
TRBJ2-6 | TRBV6-1 | CASSPLAALTGANVLTF
TRBJ1-2 | TRBV29-1 | CSVGLWGHGYTF
TRBJ2-3 | TRBV20-1 | CSARESTQTQYF
TRBJ1-5 | TRBV20-1 | CSARVGSHLTFSNQPQHF
TRBJ2-3 | TRBV6-2/TRBV6-3 | CASSYGQGAADTQYF
TRBJ1-2 | TRBV12-3/TRBV12-4 | CATAEQGSYGYTF
TRBJ2-1 | TRBV11-2 | CASSPGGGGKYNEQFF
TRBJ2-7 | TRBV4-1 | CASSQFRGGQGLQGQYF
TRBJ2-7 | TRBV7-8 | CASSLAFSREAYEQYF
TRBJ2-1 | TRBV7-6 | CASSKSGRATEQFF
TRBJ2-7 | TRBV7-9 | CASSPRTSGLFYEQYF
TRBJ2-2 | TRBV5-1 | CASSMTVNTGELFF
TRBJ2-1 | TRBV7-9 | CASSLGWGEDEQFF
TRBJ2-7 | TRBV30 | CAWSVGGPDYEQYF
TRBJ2-7 | TRBV4-3 | CASSQRGQGAHEQYF
TRBJ2-3 | TRBV2 | CASSDILRLTTDTQYF
TRBJ2-1 | TRBV5-1 | CASSLGPASVGEQFF
TRBJ2-2 | TRBV12-3/TRBV12-4 | CASSLSSRVTGELFF
TRBJ1-3 | TRBV9 | CASSPPDGYSGNTIYF
TRBJ2-2 | TRBV12-3/TRBV12-4 | CASTFPLAGTGELFF
TRBJ2-3 | TRBV7-2 | CASNLGRGLTSFADTQYF
TRBJ2-7 | TRBV28 | CASSPGQIGEQYF
TRBJ1-5 | TRBV30 | CAWSPGEVGQPQHF